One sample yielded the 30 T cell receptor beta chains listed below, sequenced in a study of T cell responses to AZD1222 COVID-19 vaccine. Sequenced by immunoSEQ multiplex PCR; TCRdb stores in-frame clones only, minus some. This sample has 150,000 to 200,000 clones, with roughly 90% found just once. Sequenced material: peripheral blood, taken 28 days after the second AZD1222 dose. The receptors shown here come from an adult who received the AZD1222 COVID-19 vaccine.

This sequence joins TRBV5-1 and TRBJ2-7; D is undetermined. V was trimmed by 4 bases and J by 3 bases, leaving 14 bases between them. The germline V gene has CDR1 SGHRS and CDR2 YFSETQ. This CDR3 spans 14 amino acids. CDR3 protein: CASSPGLLGYEQYF. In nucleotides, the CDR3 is TGCGCCAGCAGCCCCGGCCTTCTGGGCTACGAGCAGTACTTC.

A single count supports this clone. CDR3 amino acids: CASSSDRGGKLFF. The CDR3 nucleotides read TGTGCCAGCAGCTCGGACAGGGGTGGCAAACTGTTTTTT. The chain carries TRBV11-2 and TRBJ1-4, with TRBD1 identical over 9 bases. Trimming took 4 bases from V and 11 from J; bases not matched to a gene: 5. The germline gives CDR1 SGHAT, CDR2 FQNNGV. The CDR3 covers 13 residues.

The CDR3 bases are TGTGCCAGCTCACCAGATCATCTATCGCGCGCCACTGAAGCTTTCTTT. It codes for CASSPDHLSRATEAFF. This chain joins TRBV18 and TRBJ1-1; D is ambiguous. The CDR3 spans 16 residues. Trimming removed 2 bases at V and 4 bases at J, with 17 bases between. Germline V gives CDR1 KGHSH, CDR2 LQKENI.

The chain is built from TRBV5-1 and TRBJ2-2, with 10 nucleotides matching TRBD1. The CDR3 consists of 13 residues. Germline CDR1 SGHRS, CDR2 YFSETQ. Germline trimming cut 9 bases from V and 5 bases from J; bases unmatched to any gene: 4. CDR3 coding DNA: TGCGCCACCCGGACAGGGGGAACCGGGGAGCTGTTTTTT. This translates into CATRTGGTGELFF. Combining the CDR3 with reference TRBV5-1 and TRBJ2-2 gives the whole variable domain KAGVTQTPRYLIKTRGQQVTLSCSPISGHRSVSWYQQTPGQGLQFLFEYFSETQRNKGNFPGRFSGRQFSNSRSEMNVSTLELGDSALYLCATRTGGTGELFFGEGSRLTVL.

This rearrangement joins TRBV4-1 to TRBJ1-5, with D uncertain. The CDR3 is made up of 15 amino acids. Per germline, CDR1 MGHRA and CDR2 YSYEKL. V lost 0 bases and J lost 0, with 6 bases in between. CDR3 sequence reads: CASSQDPSSNQPQHF. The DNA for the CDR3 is TGCGCCAGCAGCCAAGATCCCAGTAGCAATCAGCCCCAGCATTTT.

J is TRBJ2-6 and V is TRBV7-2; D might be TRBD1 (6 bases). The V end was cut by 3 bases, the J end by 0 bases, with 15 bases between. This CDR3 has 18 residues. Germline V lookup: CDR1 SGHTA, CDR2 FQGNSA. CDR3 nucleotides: TGTGCCAGCAGCTTCCCAGGGGCCCGATTCTCTGGGGCCAACGTCCTGACTTTC. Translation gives CASSFPGARFSGANVLTF.

CDR3 in DNA: TGTGCCAGTAGTATAGCCGGACTAGCGGGGACAGATACGCAGTATTTT. Protein product: CASSIAGLAGTDTQYF. The chain uses TRBV19 and TRBJ2-3, with 12 nucleotides matching TRBD2. In germline, CDR1 is LNHDA, CDR2 SQIVND (reference sequence). The CDR3 loop spans 16 amino acids. V lost 1 base to trimming and J lost 3 bases; unmatched junction nucleotides: 2. The full variable domain, with the rest looked up from reference TRBV19 and TRBJ2-3, is DGGITQSPKYLFRKEGQNVTLSCEQNLNHDAMYWYRQDPGQGLRLIYYSQIVNDFQKGDIAEGYSVSREKKESFPLTVTSAQKNPTAFYLCASSIAGLAGTDTQYFGPGTRLTVL.

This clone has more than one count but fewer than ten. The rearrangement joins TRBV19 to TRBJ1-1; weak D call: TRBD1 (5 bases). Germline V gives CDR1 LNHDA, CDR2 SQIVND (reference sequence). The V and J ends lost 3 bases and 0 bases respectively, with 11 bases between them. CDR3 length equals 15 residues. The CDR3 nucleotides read TGTGCCAGTAGTATCCGACAGTTCATGAACACTGAAGCTTTCTTT. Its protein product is CASSIRQFMNTEAFF.

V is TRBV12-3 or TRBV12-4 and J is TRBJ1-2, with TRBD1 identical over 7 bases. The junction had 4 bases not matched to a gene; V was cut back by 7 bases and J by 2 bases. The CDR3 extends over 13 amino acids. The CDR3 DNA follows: TGTGCCAGCATTGGACAGGCAAACTATGGCTACACCTTC. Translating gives CASIGQANYGYTF.

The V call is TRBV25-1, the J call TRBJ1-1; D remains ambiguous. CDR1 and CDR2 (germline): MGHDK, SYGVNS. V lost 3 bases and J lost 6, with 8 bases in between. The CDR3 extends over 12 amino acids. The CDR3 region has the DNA TGTGCCAGCAGTGACTACGTAGCTGAAGCTTTCTTT. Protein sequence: CASSDYVAEAFF.

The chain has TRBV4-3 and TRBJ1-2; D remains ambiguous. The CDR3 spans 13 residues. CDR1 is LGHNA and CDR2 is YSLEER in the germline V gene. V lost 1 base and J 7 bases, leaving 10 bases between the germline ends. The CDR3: CASSQGGGFGYTF. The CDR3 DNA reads TGCGCCAGCAGCCAAGGAGGCGGGTTTGGCTACACCTTC.

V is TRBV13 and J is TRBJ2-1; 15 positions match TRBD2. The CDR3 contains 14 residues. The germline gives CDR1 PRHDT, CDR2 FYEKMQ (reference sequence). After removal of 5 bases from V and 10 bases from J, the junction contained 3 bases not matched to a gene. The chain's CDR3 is CASSAGTSGGEQFF. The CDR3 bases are TGTGCCAGCAGCGCAGGGACTAGCGGGGGGGAGCAGTTCTTC.

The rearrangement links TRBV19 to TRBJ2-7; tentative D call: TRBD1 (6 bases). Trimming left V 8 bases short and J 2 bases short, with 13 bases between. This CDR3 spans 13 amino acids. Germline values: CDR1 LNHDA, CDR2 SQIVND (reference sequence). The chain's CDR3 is CASSSDSAYEQYF. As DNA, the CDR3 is TGTGCCAGTTCCTCGGACAGTGCCTACGAGCAGTACTTC.

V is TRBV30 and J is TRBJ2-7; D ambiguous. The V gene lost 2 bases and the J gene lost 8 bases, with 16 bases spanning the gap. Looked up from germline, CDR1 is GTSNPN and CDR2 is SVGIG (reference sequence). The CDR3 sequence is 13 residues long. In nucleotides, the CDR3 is TGTGCCTGGAGTATCACAGAGCTACGCAAGCAGTACTTC. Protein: CAWSITELRKQYF.

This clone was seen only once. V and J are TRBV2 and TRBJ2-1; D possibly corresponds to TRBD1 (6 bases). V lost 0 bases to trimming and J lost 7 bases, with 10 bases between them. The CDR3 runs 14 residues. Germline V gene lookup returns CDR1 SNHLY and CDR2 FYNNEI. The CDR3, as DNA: TGTGCCAGCAGTGAAGCGCGGCAGGGGAATGAGCAGTTCTTC. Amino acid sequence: CASSEARQGNEQFF.

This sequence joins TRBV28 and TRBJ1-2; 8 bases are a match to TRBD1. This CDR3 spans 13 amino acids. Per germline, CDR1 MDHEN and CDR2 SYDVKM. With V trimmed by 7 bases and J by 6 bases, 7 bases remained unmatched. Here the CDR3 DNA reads TGTGCCAGCAATTCGGGACAGGTCGATGGCTACACCTTC. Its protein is CASNSGQVDGYTF.

CDR3 DNA: TGTGCCAGCAACCCCCAGGGGGGATACCGCAATCAGCCCCAGCATTTT. Translated: CASNPQGGYRNQPQHF. This sequence joins TRBV6-2 or TRBV6-3 and TRBJ1-5; 7 nucleotides match TRBD1. Germline assignment: CDR1 MNHEY and CDR2 SVGEGT. The CDR3 spans 16 residues. The V and J ends lost 7 bases and 2 bases, in that order; junction bases with no gene match: 11.

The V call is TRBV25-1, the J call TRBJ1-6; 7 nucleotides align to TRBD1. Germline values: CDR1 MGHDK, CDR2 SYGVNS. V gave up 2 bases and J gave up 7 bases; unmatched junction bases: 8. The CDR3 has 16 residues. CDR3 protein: CASSEPTQGQNSPLHF. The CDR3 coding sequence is TGTGCCAGCAGTGAACCCACACAGGGGCAAAATTCACCCCTCCACTTT.

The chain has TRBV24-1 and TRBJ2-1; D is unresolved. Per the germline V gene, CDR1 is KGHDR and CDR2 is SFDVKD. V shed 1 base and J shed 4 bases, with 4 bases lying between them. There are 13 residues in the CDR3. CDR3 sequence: CATSDFGYNEQFF. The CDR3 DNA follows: TGTGCCACCAGTGATTTCGGGTACAATGAGCAGTTCTTC.

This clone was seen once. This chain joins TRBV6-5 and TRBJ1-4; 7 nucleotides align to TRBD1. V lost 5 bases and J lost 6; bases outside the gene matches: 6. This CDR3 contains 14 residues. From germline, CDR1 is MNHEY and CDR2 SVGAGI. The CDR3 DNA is TGTGCCAGCAGTAATTCAGGGGGAGATGAAAAACTGTTTTTT. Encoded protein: CASSNSGGDEKLFF.

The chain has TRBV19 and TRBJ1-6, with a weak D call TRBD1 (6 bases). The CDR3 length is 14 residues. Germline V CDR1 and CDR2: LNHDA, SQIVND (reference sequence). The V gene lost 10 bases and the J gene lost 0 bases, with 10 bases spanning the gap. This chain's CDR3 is CATTGSSYNSPLHF. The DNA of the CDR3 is TGTGCCACCACAGGGAGCTCCTATAATTCACCCCTCCACTTT.

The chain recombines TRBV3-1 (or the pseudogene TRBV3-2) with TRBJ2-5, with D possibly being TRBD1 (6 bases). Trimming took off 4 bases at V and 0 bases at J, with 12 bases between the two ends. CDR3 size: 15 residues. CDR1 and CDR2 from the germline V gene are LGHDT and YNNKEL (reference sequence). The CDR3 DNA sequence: TGTGCCAGCAGCCCAGGGGAATTTTACCAAGAGACCCAGTACTTC. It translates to CASSPGEFYQETQYF.

CDR3 in amino acids: CAWSPSGGADEQFF. The CDR3 nucleotides read TGTGCCTGGAGTCCTAGCGGGGGGGCTGATGAGCAGTTCTTC. The chain links TRBV30 to TRBJ2-1; 12 nucleotides align to TRBD2. This CDR3 is built from 14 residues. Germline loops: CDR1 GTSNPN, CDR2 SVGIG (reference sequence). V was pared by 2 bases and J by 8 bases, with 4 bases of the junction left unmatched.

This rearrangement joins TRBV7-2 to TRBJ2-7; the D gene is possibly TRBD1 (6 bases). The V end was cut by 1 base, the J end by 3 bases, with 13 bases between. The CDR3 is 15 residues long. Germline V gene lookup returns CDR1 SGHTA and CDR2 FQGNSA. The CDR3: CASSLGAGASYEQYF. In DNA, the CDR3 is TGTGCCAGCAGCTTAGGGGCAGGGGCCAGCTACGAGCAGTACTTC.

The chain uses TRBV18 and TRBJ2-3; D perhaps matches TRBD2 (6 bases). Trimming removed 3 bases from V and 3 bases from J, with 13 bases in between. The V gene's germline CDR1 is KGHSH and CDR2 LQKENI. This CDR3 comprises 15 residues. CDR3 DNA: TGTGCCAGCTCACCGGGACTCTCCGATACAGATACGCAGTATTTT. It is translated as CASSPGLSDTDTQYF.

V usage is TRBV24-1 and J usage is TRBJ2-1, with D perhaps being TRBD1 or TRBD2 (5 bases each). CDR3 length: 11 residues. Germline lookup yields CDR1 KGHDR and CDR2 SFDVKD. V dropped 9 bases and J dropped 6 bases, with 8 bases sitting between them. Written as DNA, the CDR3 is TGTGCCACCGGGACCTCCAATGAGCAGTTCTTC. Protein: CATGTSNEQFF.

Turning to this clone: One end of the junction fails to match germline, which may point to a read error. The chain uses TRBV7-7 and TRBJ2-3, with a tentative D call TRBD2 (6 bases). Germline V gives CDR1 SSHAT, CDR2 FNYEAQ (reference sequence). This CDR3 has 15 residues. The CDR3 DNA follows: TGTGCTAGCAGCTTAGGAAGGGAGGGCACAGATACGCAGTATTTT. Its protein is CASSLGREGTDTQYF.

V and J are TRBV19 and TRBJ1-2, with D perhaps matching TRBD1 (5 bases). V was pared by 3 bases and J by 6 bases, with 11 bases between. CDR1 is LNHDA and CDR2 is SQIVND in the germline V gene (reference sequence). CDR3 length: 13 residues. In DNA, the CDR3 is TGTGCCAGTAGTATCTTCAGGGACGATGGCTACACCTTC. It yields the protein CASSIFRDDGYTF.

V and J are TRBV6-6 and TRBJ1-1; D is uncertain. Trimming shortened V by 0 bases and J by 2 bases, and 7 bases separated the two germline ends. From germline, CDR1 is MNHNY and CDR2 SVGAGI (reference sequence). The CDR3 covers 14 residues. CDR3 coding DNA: TGTGCCAGCAGTTACTCAGGTCTAAACACTGAAGCTTTCTTT. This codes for CASSYSGLNTEAFF.

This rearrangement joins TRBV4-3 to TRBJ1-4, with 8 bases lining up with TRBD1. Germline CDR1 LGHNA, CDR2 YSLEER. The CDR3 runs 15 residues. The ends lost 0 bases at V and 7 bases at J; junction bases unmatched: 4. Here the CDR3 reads CASSQDFTGGEKLFF. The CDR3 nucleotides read TGCGCCAGCAGCCAAGATTTCACAGGGGGTGAAAAACTGTTTTTT.